This T cell receptor beta chain was retrieved from a study of regulatory T cells in long-lasting Graves disease. The overall study: For under 3 months, newly diagnosed Graves' patients had been taking antithyroid drugs.

Arm-PCR of CDR3 regions with iRepertoire HTBI primers generated TCR beta libraries. TCRdb re-called the multiplex PCR reads with MiXCR, one entry per CDR3 protein. The sample contains around 400,000 distinct CDR3 sequences, around 15% of which appear only once. Time point of the sample: newly diagnosed GD, antithyroid drugs for less than 3 months. PBMC-extracted RNA yielded the TCR library. The CDR3 consists of 14 residues. Germline V CDR1 and CDR2: SGHRS, YFSETQ. Trimming took off 2 bases at V and 4 bases at J, with 12 bases between the two ends. The table lists this clonotype with many counts. The chain recombines TRBV5-1 with TRBJ1-1; D is possibly TRBD1 (6 bases). The source is a female donor with Graves disease. Sequences were derived from peripheral blood mononuclear cells (PBMCs), sampled at new diagnosis, from a patient treated with antithyroid drugs. Written as DNA, the CDR3 is TGCGCCAGCAGCTTCGGGGGGCAGGGCACTGAAGCTTTCTTT. Translating gives CASSFGGQGTEAFF. Full variable domain (missing parts from reference TRBV5-1 and TRBJ1-1): KAGVTQTPRYLIKTRGQQVTLSCSPISGHRSVSWYQQTPGQGLQFLFEYFSETQRNKGNFPGRFSGRQFSNSRSEMNVSTLELGDSALYLCASSFGGQGTEAFFGQGTRLTVV.